This T cell receptor beta chain was retrieved from a study of regulatory dendritic cells for organ transplantation. Allogeneic regulatory or mature dendritic cells were co-cultured for more than 4 days with CFSE-labeled sorted T cells at 1:10. Memory T cells were CD45RO+, naive were CD45RA+, sorted by FACS. To note about this clone: Its specificity is not known.

Study conclusions and caveats: Of resting T cell subsets, memory CD8+ had the most alloreactive clonotypes. Between individuals, the alloreactive memory CD8+ T cell pool differed considerably. Mature dendritic cells appeared to drive more memory CD8+ clonal expansion than regulatory ones.

TCRdb keeps only in-frame clones here, not all; method: immunoSEQ multiplex PCR. The sample contains about 20,000 clones, 70% to 90% of which appear only once. The CDR3 contains 14 residues. Germline V gene sequence: CDR1 KGHSH, CDR2 LQKENI. Trimming at V came to 3 bases and at J to 4 bases, leaving 5 bases not matched to a gene. The receptor was isolated from a human donor in good health. Sequencing was done on a sample of naive CD4+ T cells from blood cultured with regulatory dendritic cells. Subset in this sample: CD45RA+ naive T cells. The V gene is TRBV18, the J gene TRBJ1-2; TRBD1 matches at 7 bases. Here the CDR3 DNA reads TGTGCCAGCTCACCGATGGGACAGTTCTATGGCTACACCTTC. Its translation: CASSPMGQFYGYTF.